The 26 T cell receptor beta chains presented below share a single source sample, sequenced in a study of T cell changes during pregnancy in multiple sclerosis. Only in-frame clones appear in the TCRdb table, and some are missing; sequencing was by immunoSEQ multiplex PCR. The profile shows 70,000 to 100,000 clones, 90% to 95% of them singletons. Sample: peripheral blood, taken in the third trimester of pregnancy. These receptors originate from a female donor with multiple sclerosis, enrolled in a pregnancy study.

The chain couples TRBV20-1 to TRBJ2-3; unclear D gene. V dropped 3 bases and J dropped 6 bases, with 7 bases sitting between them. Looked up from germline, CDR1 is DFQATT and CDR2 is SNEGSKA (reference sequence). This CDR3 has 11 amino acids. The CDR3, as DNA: TGCAGTGCTAGTATGCAGGATACGCAGTATTTT. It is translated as CSASMQDTQYF.

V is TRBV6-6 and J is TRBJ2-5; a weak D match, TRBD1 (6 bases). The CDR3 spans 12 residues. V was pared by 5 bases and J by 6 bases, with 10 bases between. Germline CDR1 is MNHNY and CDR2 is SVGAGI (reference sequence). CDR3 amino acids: CASSPGEKTQYF. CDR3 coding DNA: TGTGCCAGCAGTCCAGGGGAAAAGACCCAGTACTTC.

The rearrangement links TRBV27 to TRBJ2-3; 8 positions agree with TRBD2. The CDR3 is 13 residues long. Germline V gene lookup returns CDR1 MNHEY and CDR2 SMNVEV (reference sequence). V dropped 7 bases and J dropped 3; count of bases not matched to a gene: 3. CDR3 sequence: CASKPGGTDTQYF. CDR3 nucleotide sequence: TGTGCCAGCAAGCCGGGAGGGACAGATACGCAGTATTTT.

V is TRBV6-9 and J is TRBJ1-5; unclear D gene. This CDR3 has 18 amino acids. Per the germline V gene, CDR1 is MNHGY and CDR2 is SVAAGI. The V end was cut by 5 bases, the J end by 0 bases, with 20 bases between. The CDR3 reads CASSPNHPGPYSNQPQHF. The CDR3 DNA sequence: TGTGCCAGCAGTCCAAACCATCCAGGTCCTTATAGCAATCAGCCCCAGCATTTT.

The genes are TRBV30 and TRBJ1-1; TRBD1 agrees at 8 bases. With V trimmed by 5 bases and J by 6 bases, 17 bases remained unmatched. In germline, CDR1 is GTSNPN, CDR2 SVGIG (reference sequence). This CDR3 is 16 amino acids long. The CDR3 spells CAWANSQGAQKAEAFF. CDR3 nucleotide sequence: TGTGCCTGGGCCAACTCCCAGGGGGCGCAGAAAGCTGAAGCTTTCTTT. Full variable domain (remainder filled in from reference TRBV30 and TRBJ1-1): SQTIHQWPATLVQPVGSPLSLECTVEGTSNPNLYWYRQAAGRGLQLLFYSVGIGQISSEVPQNLSASRPQDRQFILSSKKLLLSDSGFYLCAWANSQGAQKAEAFFGQGTRLTVV.

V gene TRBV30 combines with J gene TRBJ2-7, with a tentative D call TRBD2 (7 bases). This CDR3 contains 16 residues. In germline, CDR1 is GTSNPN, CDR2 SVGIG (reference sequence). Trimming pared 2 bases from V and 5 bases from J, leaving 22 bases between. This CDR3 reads CAWSTFGGETSNEQYF. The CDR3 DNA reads TGTGCCTGGAGTACATTTGGGGGCGAGACTAGCAACGAGCAGTACTTC.

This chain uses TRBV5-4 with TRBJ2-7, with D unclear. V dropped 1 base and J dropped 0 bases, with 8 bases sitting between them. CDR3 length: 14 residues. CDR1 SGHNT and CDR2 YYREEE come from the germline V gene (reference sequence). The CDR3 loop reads CASSLREPSYEQYF. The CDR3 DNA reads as TGTGCCAGCAGCTTGCGCGAACCCTCCTACGAGCAGTACTTC.

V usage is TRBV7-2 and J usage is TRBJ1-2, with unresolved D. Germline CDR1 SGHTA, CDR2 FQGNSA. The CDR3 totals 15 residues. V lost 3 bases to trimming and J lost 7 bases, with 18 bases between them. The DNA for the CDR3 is TGTGCCAGCAGCTTTAGTCAAGGAAGGAGTGTTGGCTACACCTTC. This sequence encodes CASSFSQGRSVGYTF.

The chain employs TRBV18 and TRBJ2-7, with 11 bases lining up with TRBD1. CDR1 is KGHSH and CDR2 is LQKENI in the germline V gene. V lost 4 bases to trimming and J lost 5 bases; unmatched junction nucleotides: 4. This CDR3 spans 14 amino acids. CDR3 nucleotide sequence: TGTGCCAGCTCACTTGCGGGACAGGGGGACGAGCAGTACTTC. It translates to CASSLAGQGDEQYF.

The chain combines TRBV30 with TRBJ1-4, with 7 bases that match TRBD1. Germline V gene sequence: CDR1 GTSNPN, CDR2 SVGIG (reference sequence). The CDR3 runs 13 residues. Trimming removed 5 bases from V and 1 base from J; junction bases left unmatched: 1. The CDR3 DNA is TGTGCCTGGCAGGGGGGAACTAATGAAAAACTGTTTTTT. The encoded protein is CAWQGGTNEKLFF.

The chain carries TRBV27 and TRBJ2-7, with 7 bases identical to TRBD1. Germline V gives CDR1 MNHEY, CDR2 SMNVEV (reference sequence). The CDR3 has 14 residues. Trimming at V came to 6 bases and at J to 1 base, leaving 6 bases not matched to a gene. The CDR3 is CASRKSTGSYEQYF. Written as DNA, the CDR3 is TGTGCCAGCAGAAAATCGACAGGGTCCTACGAGCAGTACTTC.

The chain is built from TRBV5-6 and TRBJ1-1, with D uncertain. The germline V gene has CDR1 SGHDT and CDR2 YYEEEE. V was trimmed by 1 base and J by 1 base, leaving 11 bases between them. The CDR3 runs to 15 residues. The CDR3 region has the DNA TGTGCCAGCAGCTTGAGTTTGCCGGGGAACACTGAAGCTTTCTTT. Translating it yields CASSLSLPGNTEAFF.

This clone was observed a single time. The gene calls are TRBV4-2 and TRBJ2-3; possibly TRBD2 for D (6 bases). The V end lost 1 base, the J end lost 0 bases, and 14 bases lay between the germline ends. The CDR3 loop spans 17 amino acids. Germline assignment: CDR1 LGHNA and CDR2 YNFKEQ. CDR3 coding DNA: TGTGCCAGCAGCCAAGGAGTGGCGGGGTCTAGCACAGATACGCAGTATTTT. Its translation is CASSQGVAGSSTDTQYF.

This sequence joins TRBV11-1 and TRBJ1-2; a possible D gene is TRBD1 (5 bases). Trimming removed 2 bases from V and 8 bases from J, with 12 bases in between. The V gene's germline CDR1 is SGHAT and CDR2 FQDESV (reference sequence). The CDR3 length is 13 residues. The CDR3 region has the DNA TGTGCCAGCAGCTTAAGGGGTTTTAGCGGCTACACCTTC. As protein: CASSLRGFSGYTF.

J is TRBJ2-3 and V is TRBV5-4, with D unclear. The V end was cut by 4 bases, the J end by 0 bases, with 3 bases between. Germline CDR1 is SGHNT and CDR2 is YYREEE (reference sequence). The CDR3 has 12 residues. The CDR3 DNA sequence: TGTGCCAGCAGCCGGAGCACAGATACGCAGTATTTT. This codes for CASSRSTDTQYF.

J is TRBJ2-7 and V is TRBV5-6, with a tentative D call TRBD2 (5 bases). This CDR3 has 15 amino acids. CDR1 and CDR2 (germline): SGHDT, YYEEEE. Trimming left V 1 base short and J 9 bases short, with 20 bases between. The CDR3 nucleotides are TGTGCCAGCAGCTTGTCTGGAGCGGTCTACGATGGGCAGTACTTC. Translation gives CASSLSGAVYDGQYF.

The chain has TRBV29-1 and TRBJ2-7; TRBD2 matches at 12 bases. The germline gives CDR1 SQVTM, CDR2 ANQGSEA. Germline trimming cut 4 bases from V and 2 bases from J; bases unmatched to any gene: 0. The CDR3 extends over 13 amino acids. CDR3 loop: CSVGLAGAYEQYF. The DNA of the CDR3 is TGCAGCGTTGGACTAGCGGGAGCCTACGAGCAGTACTTC.

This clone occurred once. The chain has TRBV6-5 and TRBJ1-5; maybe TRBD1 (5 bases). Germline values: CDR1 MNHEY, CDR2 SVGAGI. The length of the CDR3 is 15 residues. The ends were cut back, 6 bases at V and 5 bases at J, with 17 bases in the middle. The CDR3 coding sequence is TGTGCCAGCAGCCGCGGGACCGCCAGGGATCAGCCCCAGCATTTT. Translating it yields CASSRGTARDQPQHF.

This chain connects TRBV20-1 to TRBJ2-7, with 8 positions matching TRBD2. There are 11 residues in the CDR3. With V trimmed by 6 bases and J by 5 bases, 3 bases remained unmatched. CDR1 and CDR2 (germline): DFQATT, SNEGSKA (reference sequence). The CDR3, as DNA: TGCAGTGCCCCGACTAGCGACGAGCAGTACTTC. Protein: CSAPTSDEQYF.

CDR3 amino acids: CASSPRFQRETGELFF. The CDR3, as DNA: TGTGCCAGCAGCCCAAGATTTCAGCGGGAGACCGGGGAGCTGTTTTTT. The rearrangement joins TRBV4-2 to TRBJ2-2, with 8 bases fitting TRBD2. The CDR3 sequence is 16 residues long. Germline CDR1 reads LGHNA; CDR2 reads YNFKEQ. Trimming cost V 4 bases and J 5 bases; bases outside gene matches: 9.

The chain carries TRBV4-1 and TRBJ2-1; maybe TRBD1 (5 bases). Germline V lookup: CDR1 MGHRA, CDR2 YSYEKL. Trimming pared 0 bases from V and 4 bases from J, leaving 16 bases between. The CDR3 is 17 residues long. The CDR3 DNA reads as TGCGCCAGCAGCCAAGATCTTGTGTTAGGACAATACAATGAGCAGTTCTTC. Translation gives CASSQDLVLGQYNEQFF.

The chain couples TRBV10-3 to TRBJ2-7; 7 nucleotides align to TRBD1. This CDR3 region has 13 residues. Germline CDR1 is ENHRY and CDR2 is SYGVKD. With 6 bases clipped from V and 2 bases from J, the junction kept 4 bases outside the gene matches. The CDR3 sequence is CAISRGQTYEQYF. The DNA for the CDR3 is TGTGCCATCAGCAGGGGACAGACCTACGAGCAGTACTTC.

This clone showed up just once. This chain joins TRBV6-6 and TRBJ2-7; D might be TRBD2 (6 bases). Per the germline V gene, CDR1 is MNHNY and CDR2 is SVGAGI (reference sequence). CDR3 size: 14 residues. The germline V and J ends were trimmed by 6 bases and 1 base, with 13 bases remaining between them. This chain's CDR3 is CASSPPGVSYEQYF. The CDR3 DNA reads TGTGCCAGCAGCCCCCCGGGAGTTTCCTACGAGCAGTACTTC.

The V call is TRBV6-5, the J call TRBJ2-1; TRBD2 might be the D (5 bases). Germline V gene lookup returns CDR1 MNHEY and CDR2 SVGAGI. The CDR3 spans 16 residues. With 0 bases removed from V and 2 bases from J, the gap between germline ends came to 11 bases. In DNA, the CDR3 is TGTGCCAGCAGTTACTCCGCGCTAGCCCCCTACAATGAGCAGTTCTTC. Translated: CASSYSALAPYNEQFF.

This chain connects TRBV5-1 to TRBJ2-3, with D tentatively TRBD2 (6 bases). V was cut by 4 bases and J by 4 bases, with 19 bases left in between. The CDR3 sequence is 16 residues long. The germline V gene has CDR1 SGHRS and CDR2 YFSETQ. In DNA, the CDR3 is TGCGCCAGCAGCATCGCAGGGATGCGGGGACCAGATACGCAGTATTTT. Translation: CASSIAGMRGPDTQYF.

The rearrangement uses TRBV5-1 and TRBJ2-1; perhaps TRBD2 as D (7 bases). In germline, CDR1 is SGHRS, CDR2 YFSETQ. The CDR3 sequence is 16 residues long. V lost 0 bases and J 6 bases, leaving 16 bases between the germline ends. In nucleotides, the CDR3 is TGCGCCAGCAGCTTGGTTGGGGGCGGGGGATTCAATGAGCAGTTCTTC. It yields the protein CASSLVGGGGFNEQFF.